A selection of T cell receptor beta chains follows, all from one sample in a study of regulatory T cells in long-lasting Graves disease. TCRdb reanalysed the multiplex PCR reads using MiXCR and keeps one entry per CDR3 protein. The table records 350,000 to 450,000 distinct CDR3 sequences, 10% to 15% of them present only once. These data also featured in a second study, about T cells in Graves' hyperthyroidism and ophthalmopathy.

The material sequenced was peripheral blood mononuclear cells (PBMCs), taken at new diagnosis, from a patient treated with antithyroid drugs. The receptors derive from a woman aged 18-29 years with Graves disease. Each CDR3 is given with its conserved first and last residue. D genes are given only for firm matches. Clone size is stated in some rows and not others, as once, few, many or a class when expanded.

J gene | clone size | V gene | D gene | CDR3 protein | CDR3 DNA
TRBJ2-7 | few | TRBV7-2 | . | CASSLQVAWEQYF | TGTGCCAGCAGCCTCCAGGTGGCGTGGGAGCAGTACTTC
TRBJ2-5 | many | TRBV20-1 | . | CSASTPNQETQYF | TGCAGTGCTAGTACGCCAAACCAAGAGACCCAGTACTTC
TRBJ2-3 | many | TRBV7-3 | TRBD2 | CASSHLSGGPQYTQYF | TGTGCCAGCAGCCATCTTAGCGGGGGGCCCCAATATACGCAGTATTTT
TRBJ2-1 | . | TRBV11-2 | . | CASSLYGLNPYNEQFF | TGTGCCAGCAGCTTGTATGGATTAAACCCCTACAATGAGCAGTTCTTC
TRBJ1-6 | . | TRBV7-2 | . | CASSPLWANGSPLHF | TGTGCCAGCAGCCCCTTGTGGGCGAACGGTTCACCCCTCCACTTT
TRBJ1-6 | few | TRBV20-1 | TRBD1 | CSAETGGSYNSPLHF | TGCAGTGCTGAAACAGGGGGCTCCTATAATTCACCCCTCCACTTT
TRBJ2-1 | many | TRBV5-1 | . | CASSLGAGPLEQFF | TGCGCCAGCAGCTTGGGGGCAGGTCCTTTAGAGCAGTTCTTC
TRBJ2-7 | many | TRBV28 | . | CASSLVRVSGTYEQYF | TGTGCCAGCAGTTTAGTCCGAGTTAGCGGAACCTACGAGCAGTACTTC
TRBJ1-3 | many | TRBV12-3/TRBV12-4 | . | CASSRGGNGNTIYF | TGTGCCAGCAGTCGTGGCGGAAATGGAAACACCATATATTTT
TRBJ2-1 | few | TRBV7-9 | . | CASSLVSRGEQFF | TGTGCCAGCAGCTTAGTATCCCGGGGGGAGCAGTTCTTC
TRBJ1-1 | . | TRBV7-9 | . | CASSLARSNAEAFF | TGTGCCAGCAGCTTAGCGCGCTCCAACGCTGAAGCTTTCTTT
TRBJ2-1 | many | TRBV20-1 | TRBD1 | CSASRQGVVDEQFF | TGCAGTGCTAGTAGACAGGGGGTAGTCGATGAGCAGTTCTTC
TRBJ2-1 | many | TRBV7-3 | . | CASSLLVGNEQFF | TGTGCCAGCAGCTTGTTAGTCGGGAATGAGCAGTTCTTC
TRBJ2-3 | . | TRBV27 | . | CASSLFSGLSITDTQYF | TGTGCCAGCAGTTTATTCTCGGGCCTATCCATCACAGATACGCAGTATTTT
TRBJ2-1 | many | TRBV13 | . | CASSLAFLQVGEQFF | TGTGCCAGCAGCTTAGCTTTCCTCCAGGTGGGTGAGCAGTTCTTC
TRBJ2-1 | many | TRBV11-3 | . | CASSLVSGNEQFF | TGTGCCAGCAGCTTAGTTTCCGGAAATGAGCAGTTCTTC
TRBJ2-5 | many | TRBV6-1 | . | CASSPQTGRWETQYF | TGTGCCAGCAGTCCTCAGACAGGGAGGTGGGAGACCCAGTACTTC
TRBJ2-2 | many | TRBV18 | . | CASSPIWTGELFF | TGTGCCAGCTCTCCGATTTGGACCGGGGAGCTGTTTTTT
TRBJ1-4 | many | TRBV29-1 | . | CSVGGGATNEKLFF | TGCAGCGTTGGGGGGGGAGCGACTAATGAAAAACTGTTTTTT
TRBJ2-2 | few | TRBV6-5 | . | CASSYVSVLLSGELFF | TGTGCCAGCAGTTACGTGAGCGTACTGCTGTCCGGGGAGCTGTTTTTT
TRBJ2-7 | many | TRBV3-1 | . | CASSHYGSSPSEQYF | TGTGCCAGCAGCCATTACGGGTCCTCTCCGTCCGAGCAGTACTTC
TRBJ2-1 | many | TRBV29-1 | . | CSVEGRYNEQFF | TGCAGCGTTGAAGGCAGATACAATGAGCAGTTCTTC
TRBJ2-1 | many | TRBV5-1 | . | CASSVLTGTGTAYNEQFF | TGCGCCAGCAGCGTGCTGACCGGGACCGGGACGGCCTACAATGAGCAGTTCTTC
TRBJ2-2 | . | TRBV7-9 | TRBD2 | CASSYRRTSAGELFF | TGTGCCAGCAGCTATAGGCGGACTAGCGCCGGGGAGCTGTTTTTT
TRBJ2-3 | many | TRBV6-2/TRBV6-3 | . | CASTKGTGPRYTQYF | TGTGCCAGCACCAAGGGTACGGGACCCAGGTATACGCAGTATTTT
TRBJ2-1 | few | TRBV6-2/TRBV6-3 | . | CASSYGAISSYNEQFF | TGTGCCAGCAGTTACGGGGCTATCAGCTCCTACAATGAGCAGTTCTTC
TRBJ2-2 | many | TRBV6-1 | . | CASRLQGGTGELFF | TGTGCCAGCAGATTACAGGGAGGGACCGGGGAGCTGTTTTTT
TRBJ2-5 | few | TRBV28 | . | CASSLTLPSIRQYF | TGTGCCAGCAGTTTGACTCTCCCTTCGATTCGACAGTACTTC
TRBJ2-3 | few | TRBV20-1 | . | CSVRGRGSTDTQYF | TGCAGTGTCCGGGGACGGGGAAGCACAGATACGCAGTATTTT
TRBJ1-5 | many | TRBV19 | TRBD1 | CAAKTRDRANQPQHF | TGTGCCGCCAAGACCCGGGACAGGGCTAATCAGCCCCAGCATTTT
TRBJ2-5 | many | TRBV27 | TRBD2 | CASSPGGAGETQYF | TGTGCCAGCAGCCCCGGGGGGGCGGGGGAGACCCAGTACTTC
TRBJ1-1 | many | TRBV12-3/TRBV12-4 | TRBD1 | CASRTGAAEAFF | TGTGCCAGCAGGACAGGGGCGGCTGAAGCTTTCTTT
TRBJ2-5 | . | TRBV9 | TRBD1 | CASSPRDRGSHQQETQYF | TGTGCCAGCAGCCCCCGGGACAGGGGCTCCCATCAACAAGAGACCCAGTACTTC
TRBJ1-1 | many | TRBV27 | . | CASSLFGPRRTEAFF | TGTGCCAGCAGTTTATTTGGGCCTAGGAGGACTGAAGCTTTCTTT
TRBJ2-2 | . | TRBV25-1 | . | CASSDLGAGELFF | TGTGCCAGCAGTGATCTCGGGGCCGGGGAGCTGTTTTTT
TRBJ1-5 | . | TRBV7-2 | TRBD1 | CASSLSNRGEPQHF | TGTGCCAGCAGCTTAAGCAACAGGGGGGAGCCCCAGCATTTT
TRBJ2-2 | many | TRBV5-1 | . | CASSLMVPPVPGELFF | TGCGCCAGCAGCTTGATGGTTCCGCCGGTCCCCGGGGAGCTGTTTTTT
TRBJ1-1 | many | TRBV20-1 | TRBD1 | CSARATGGWTEAFF | TGCAGTGCTAGGGCGACAGGGGGCTGGACTGAAGCTTTCTTT
TRBJ2-1 | . | TRBV20-1 | TRBD2 | CSARDTALAGGPLNEQFF | TGCAGTGCTAGAGATACGGCGCTAGCGGGAGGGCCATTGAATGAGCAGTTCTTC
TRBJ2-1 | . | TRBV18 | . | CASSPPRRDRSYNEQFF | TGTGCCAGCTCACCACCTCGTCGGGATCGATCCTACAATGAGCAGTTCTTC
TRBJ2-1 | many | TRBV15 | TRBD2 | CATSRALRGGTEQFF | TGTGCCACCAGCAGAGCTCTACGGGGGGGCACTGAGCAGTTCTTC
TRBJ2-1 | few | TRBV6-2/TRBV6-3 | TRBD1 | CASSSQTGGRANEQFF | TGTGCCAGCAGTTCCCAGACAGGGGGAAGGGCCAATGAGCAGTTCTTC
TRBJ1-1 | . | TRBV7-8 | . | CASSLVRQGTEAFF | TGTGCCAGCAGCTTAGTCAGGCAGGGCACTGAAGCTTTCTTT
TRBJ1-6 | many | TRBV11-2 | . | CASSFDSPNSPLHF | TGTGCCAGCAGCTTTGACAGTCCTAATTCACCCCTCCACTTT
TRBJ1-2 | many | TRBV6-2/TRBV6-3 | TRBD1 | CASSYERDDLRDRIYGYTF | TGTGCCAGCAGTTACGAGCGGGATGATCTCCGGGACAGGATTTACGGCTACACCTTC
TRBJ1-6 | many | TRBV7-2 | . | CASSLAGSMNSPLHF | TGTGCCAGCAGCTTAGCGGGGTCCATGAATTCACCCCTCCACTTT
TRBJ2-3 | . | TRBV12-3/TRBV12-4 | TRBD1 | CASSPDRAADTQYF | TGTGCCAGCAGTCCGGACAGGGCGGCAGATACGCAGTATTTT
TRBJ1-1 | many | TRBV2 | . | CASSPRLSGYENTEAFF | TGTGCCAGCAGCCCTCGGTTGAGTGGCTATGAGAACACTGAAGCTTTCTTT